The 14 T cell receptor beta chains below all came from one sample that was sequenced in a study of blood T cell repertoires in COVID-19 (dated by TCRdb to between 2020 and 2021). The protocol used for the library was the immunoSEQ multiplex PCR assay. In its TCRdb copy, this immuneACCESS table keeps in-frame sequences only and misses some clones. Where compared with another copy, unresolved V genes explain less than half of these, and the others have no known cause. This sample has under 300,000 clones in its table, and approximately 91% of those were observed once. The ten largest clones capture over 0.65% of the sample. Sequencing used peripheral blood. All receptors come from a man younger than 45 with COVID-19, enrolled during active disease.

J is TRBJ2-3 and V is TRBV2, with TRBD2 identical over 8 bases. The CDR3 has 14 residues. V shed 4 bases, J shed 3 bases, and the junction held 3 bases outside the gene matches. Germline CDR1 is SNHLY and CDR2 is FYNNEI. In nucleotides, the CDR3 is TGTGCCAGCAGTGCGGCTAGCGGGACAGATACGCAGTATTTT. Translating gives CASSAASGTDTQYF.

This chain connects TRBV7-9 to TRBJ1-2, with 9 positions matching TRBD1. CDR3 length equals 14 residues. V shed 3 bases and J 5 bases; nucleotides not matched to a gene: 4. Germline V lookup: CDR1 SEHNR, CDR2 FQNEAQ (reference sequence). The CDR3 sequence: CASSLAQGAYGYTF. DNA for the CDR3: TGTGCCAGCAGCTTGGCACAGGGGGCTTATGGCTACACCTTC.

J is TRBJ1-1 and V is TRBV27; D is possibly TRBD1 (6 bases). V lost 5 bases, J lost 1 base, and 20 bases lay in between. From germline, CDR1 is MNHEY and CDR2 SMNVEV (reference sequence). The CDR3 is made up of 17 amino acids. The CDR3 DNA reads as TGTGCCAGCAGTCCAGAGAGGGGGTCAGTAGGGAACACTGAAGCTTTCTTT. Translating gives CASSPERGSVGNTEAFF.

As for this clone: The junction shows a germline mismatch at one end, possibly a read error. The chain recombines TRBV6-1 with TRBJ1-5, with D unclear. Germline V lookup: CDR1 MNHNS, CDR2 SASEGT. The CDR3 extends over 14 amino acids. The DNA of the CDR3 is TGTGCCAGCAGAGAAGCCCTAGGCAATCAGCCCCAGCATTTT. It is translated as CASREALGNQPQHF.

The chain employs TRBV24-1 and TRBJ2-2; D may be TRBD1 (6 bases). The CDR3 spans 14 residues. V was clipped by 4 bases and J by 7 bases, with 12 bases between them. Germline V gene data show CDR1 as KGHDR and CDR2 as SFDVKD. The CDR3 DNA reads as TGTGCCACCAGTGAGGGGGCCACCCGCGGGGAGCTGTTTTTT. Its translation is CATSEGATRGELFF.

The chain has TRBV3-1 (or the pseudogene TRBV3-2) and TRBJ2-1; 9 nucleotides match TRBD2. The germline V gene has CDR1 LGHDT and CDR2 YNNKEL (reference sequence). CDR3 length: 16 amino acids. J was trimmed by 6 bases and V by 3 bases; bases with no gene match: 9. The CDR3 DNA reads TGTGCCAGCAGCCATTCGGTCCGCGGGGGGGCCAATGAGCAGTTCTTC. It yields the protein CASSHSVRGGANEQFF.

The genes are TRBV3-1 (or the pseudogene TRBV3-2) and TRBJ2-3; tentatively, D is TRBD1 (5 bases). Germline values: CDR1 LGHDT, CDR2 YNNKEL (reference sequence). This CDR3 contains 15 residues. V was clipped by 1 base and J by 5 bases, with 13 bases between them. The CDR3: CASSQVFGAGDTQYF. The CDR3 DNA reads as TGTGCCAGCAGCCAAGTTTTTGGGGCTGGAGATACGCAGTATTTT.

CDR3 protein: CASSILAGGSEQYF. In DNA, the CDR3 is TGTGCCAGTAGTATTTTGGCAGGGGGAAGCGAGCAGTACTTC. V usage is TRBV19 and J usage is TRBJ2-7; 7 nucleotides align to TRBD1. This CDR3 is 14 amino acids long. The V gene end was trimmed by 3 bases and the J gene end by 6 bases; junction bases not matched to a gene: 8. Germline V gene lookup returns CDR1 LNHDA and CDR2 SQIVND (reference sequence).

This chain links TRBV15 with TRBJ1-1; D is perhaps TRBD1 (6 bases). Trimming cost V 8 bases and J 11 bases, with 18 bases left between them. Germline-derived CDR1 and CDR2 are LNHNV and YYDKDF (reference sequence). The CDR3 totals 12 residues. The CDR3 reads CATSDRPGPAFF. The CDR3 DNA is TGTGCCACCTCTGACAGGCCAGGCCCCGCTTTCTTT. Drawing the rest from reference TRBV15 and TRBJ1-1, the complete variable domain is DAMVIQNPRYQVTQFGKPVTLSCSQTLNHNVMYWYQQKSSQAPKLLFHYYDKDFNNEADTPDNFQSRRPNTSFCFLDIRSPGLGDTAMYLCATSDRPGPAFFGQGTRLTVV.

The chain has TRBV30 and TRBJ1-2; D uncertain. This CDR3 has 14 amino acids. The V gene lost 0 bases and the J gene lost 0 bases, with 8 bases spanning the gap. The V gene's germline CDR1 is GTSNPN and CDR2 SVGIG (reference sequence). CDR3 protein: CAWSVPVTNYGYTF. In nucleotides, the CDR3 is TGTGCCTGGAGTGTCCCAGTTACTAACTATGGCTACACCTTC.

The chain uses TRBV2 and TRBJ2-2, with D possibly matching TRBD2 (7 bases). This CDR3 is built from 15 residues. V lost 8 bases and J 4 bases, leaving 17 bases between the germline ends. Germline CDR1 reads SNHLY; CDR2 reads FYNNEI. In DNA, the CDR3 is TGTGCCAGCCTAACTGGACTAGGGGGCACCGGGGAGCTGTTTTTT. Protein sequence: CASLTGLGGTGELFF. The complete variable domain, with remaining parts taken from reference TRBV2 and TRBJ2-2, reads EPEVTQTPSHQVTQMGQEVILRCVPISNHLYFYWYRQILGQKVEFLVSFYNNEISEKSEIFDDQFSVERPDGSNFTLKIRSTKLEDSAMYFCASLTGLGGTGELFFGEGSRLTVL.

The chain has TRBV3-1 (or the pseudogene TRBV3-2) and TRBJ2-7; D is possibly TRBD1 (6 bases). The CDR3 has 16 amino acids. Trimming pared 1 base from V and 2 bases from J, leaving 15 bases between. Germline CDR1 is LGHDT and CDR2 is YNNKEL (reference sequence). The CDR3 loop is CASSQAWGPVPYEQYF. The CDR3 nucleotides are TGTGCCAGCAGCCAAGCCTGGGGGCCAGTCCCCTACGAGCAGTACTTC.

The chain is built from TRBV6-2 or TRBV6-3 and TRBJ2-1; 8 bases agree with TRBD2. There are 18 residues in the CDR3. Germline lookup yields CDR1 MNHEY and CDR2 SVGEGT. After removal of 5 bases from V and 1 base from J, the junction contained 13 bases not matched to a gene. The CDR3 coding sequence is TGTGCCAGCAGTCCAGGGGCAATCGGGGGGGCGTCCTACAATGAGCAGTTCTTC. Protein: CASSPGAIGGASYNEQFF.

The chain is built from TRBV2 and TRBJ1-6; perhaps TRBD1 as D (5 bases). The CDR3 length is 13 residues. V was shortened by 4 bases and J by 7 bases, with 8 bases between the two germline ends. Germline V gene lookup returns CDR1 SNHLY and CDR2 FYNNEI. CDR3 amino acids: CASSGQLNSPLHF. CDR3 DNA: TGTGCCAGCAGTGGACAGCTGAATTCACCCCTCCACTTT.